The present T cell receptor (beta chain) was sequenced within a study of regulatory T cells in long-lasting Graves disease. Study-wide context: The study enrolled newly diagnosed Graves' patients on antithyroid drugs under 3 months. Regarding the study as a whole: Among the persistent patients, about 3,000 public clonotypes were shared, more than the approximately 970 shared among new patients.

As for time point: newly diagnosed GD, antithyroid drugs for less than 3 months. The TCR library was prepared using RNA isolated from PBMCs. Combining iRepertoire HTBI primers with Arm-PCR of CDR3 regions, the authors built TCR beta libraries. Each CDR3 protein gets one entry after TCRdb re-called the multiplex PCR reads with MiXCR. The repertoire holds approximately 310,000 distinct CDR3 sequences, 18% seen once, with about two fifths in the top ten. In its sample, this clonotype was seen many times. Antigen specificity is unknown. The CDR3 length is 16 residues. Trimming took 2 bases from V and 6 from J, leaving 20 bases between them. Germline V gene lookup returns CDR1 MDHEN and CDR2 SYDVKM.

Sequencing was performed on peripheral blood mononuclear cells (PBMCs), taken at new diagnosis, from a patient treated with antithyroid drugs. This receptor was taken from a female donor with Graves disease. This chain joins TRBV28 and TRBJ2-7, with TRBD2 as a possible D gene (6 bases). The CDR3 DNA sequence: TGTGCCAGCAGTTTAAGTAGCGGTCTTTCCCTGGGCGAGCAGTACTTC. Translating gives CASSLSSGLSLGEQYF.